This is a list of T cell receptor beta chains from one sample in a study of T cell clonotyping in hematopoietic cell transplantation. Produced via immunoSEQ multiplex PCR; TCRdb's table is partial and in-frame only. The sample holds about 20,000 clones, roughly 88% seen once. This sample comprised peripheral blood mononuclear cells, obtained before stem cell transplant. Source of these receptors: a man aged 18-30 years with biphenotypic leukemia. Some clones in this sample may be carry-over from other donors' samples. CDR3s include the opening cysteine and the closing phenylalanine or tryptophan. The D gene is left open where the match is weak. Size tells how often a clone was seen (once, few, many) or the class of an expanded clone, and some rows leave it out.

d_call	clone_size	v_call	j_call	cdr3_aa	cdr3_nt
NA	NA	TRBV5-6	TRBJ2-7	CASSWTTSYEQYF	TGTGCCAGCAGCTGGACGACATCCTACGAGCAGTACTTC
NA	once	TRBV27	TRBJ1-1	CASSLAGVEAFF	TGTGCCAGCAGTTTAGCAGGGGTTGAAGCTTTCTTT
NA	NA	TRBV6-4	TRBJ2-3	CASSDGAGSTDTQYF	TGTGCCAGCAGTGACGGGGCGGGGAGCACAGATACGCAGTATTTT
TRBD1	NA	TRBV29-1	TRBJ2-5	CSGLRGRETQYF	TGCAGCGGCCTCAGGGGGCGGGAGACCCAGTACTTC
NA	once	TRBV4-1	TRBJ2-3	CASSQEGGGPGAQYF	TGCGCCAGCAGCCAAGAGGGGGGCGGCCCGGGGGCGCAGTATTTT
TRBD2	NA	TRBV6-6	TRBJ2-3	CASSYSTGLAFHTQYF	TGTGCCAGCAGTTACTCGACGGGACTAGCATTCCATACGCAGTATTTT
TRBD2	NA	TRBV4-1	TRBJ2-3	CASSPRTSGGALSTDTQYF	TGCGCCAGCAGCCCTAGGACTAGCGGGGGGGCCCTCAGCACAGATACGCAGTATTTT
TRBD1	NA	TRBV6-1	TRBJ2-7	CAALVGTGDPYEQYF	TGTGCCGCCCTTGTTGGGACAGGAGACCCCTACGAGCAGTACTTC
TRBD1	NA	TRBV2	TRBJ1-1	CASSGTARGEAFF	TGTGCCAGCAGCGGGACAGCCCGAGGGGAAGCTTTCTTT
TRBD1	NA	TRBV5-6	TRBJ2-3	CASSLRGGQRTDTQYF	TGTGCCAGCAGCTTGCGAGGGGGACAGCGCACAGATACGCAGTATTTT
NA	NA	TRBV5-8	TRBJ2-1	CASSLSPYNEQFF	TGTGCCAGCAGCTTGTCTCCATACAATGAGCAGTTCTTC
TRBD2	NA	TRBV5-4	TRBJ2-3	CASSSGGQGTDTQYF	TGTGCCAGCAGCTCGGGAGGGCAGGGCACAGATACGCAGTATTTT
NA	NA	TRBV30	TRBJ1-2	CAWWTGSYTF	TGTGCCTGGTGGACGGGATCCTACACCTTC
TRBD1	NA	TRBV7-3	TRBJ2-7	CASSVGQGQFYEQYF	TGTGCCAGCAGCGTTGGACAGGGTCAGTTTTACGAGCAGTACTTC
TRBD1	NA	TRBV2	TRBJ1-2	CASSVQGEAWGYTF	TGTGCCAGCAGTGTCCAGGGGGAAGCGTGGGGCTACACCTTC
NA	NA	TRBV11-3	TRBJ1-1	CASSLGRANTEAFF	TGTGCCAGCAGCCTGGGGCGGGCGAACACTGAAGCTTTCTTT
NA	NA	TRBV13	TRBJ2-7	CASSLGQSSYEQYF	TGTGCCAGCAGCCTCGGGCAGAGCTCCTACGAGCAGTACTTC
NA	NA	TRBV5-1	TRBJ1-2	CASSLYREDYGYTF	TGCGCCAGCAGCTTGTACAGGGAAGACTATGGCTACACCTTC
TRBD1	NA	TRBV6-1	TRBJ2-7	CASSEETGGAYEQYF	TGTGCCAGCAGTGAAGAAACAGGGGGCGCCTACGAGCAGTACTTC
NA	NA	TRBV9	TRBJ1-3	CASSVEYRYSGNTIYF	TGTGCCAGCAGCGTAGAGTACAGATACTCTGGAAACACCATATATTTT
NA	NA	TRBV6-5	TRBJ1-1	CASSYSRLNTEAFF	TGTGCCAGCAGTTACTCCAGATTGAACACTGAAGCTTTCTTT
NA	few	TRBV29-1	TRBJ1-4	CSGLVRGAGKLFF	TGCAGCGGCCTAGTCCGGGGGGCGGGAAAACTGTTTTTT
TRBD2	NA	TRBV29-1	TRBJ2-5	CSASGVAGQETQYF	TGCAGCGCCTCTGGCGTAGCGGGTCAAGAGACCCAGTACTTC
TRBD1	NA	TRBV7-2	TRBJ2-7	CASSLSGQGGYEQYF	TGTGCCAGCAGCTTATCGGGACAGGGGGGCTACGAGCAGTACTTC
NA	once	TRBV4-1	TRBJ1-5	CASSQDRHNQPQHF	TGCGCCAGCAGCCAAGACAGACACAATCAGCCCCAGCATTTT
TRBD1	NA	TRBV6-6	TRBJ1-1	CASSPPLDRGTEAFF	TGTGCCAGCAGCCCCCCCCTCGACAGGGGCACTGAAGCTTTCTTT
TRBD2	once	TRBV10-1	TRBJ2-7	CASSERTSGIHEQYF	TGCGCCAGCAGCGAACGGACTAGCGGGATCCACGAGCAGTACTTC
TRBD1	NA	TRBV4-3	TRBJ1-2	CASSQASRGRGYTF	TGCGCCAGCAGCCAAGCCTCCAGGGGGCGAGGCTACACCTTC
TRBD2	few	TRBV11-2	TRBJ2-7	CASSSGLAGVYEQYF	TGTGCCAGCAGCTCCGGACTAGCGGGAGTCTACGAGCAGTACTTC
NA	NA	TRBV7-6	TRBJ1-3	CASSPQDVSGNTIYF	TGTGCCAGCAGCCCCCAGGACGTCTCTGGAAACACCATATATTTT
TRBD2	NA	TRBV7-6	TRBJ2-1	CASSFTGGGNEQFF	TGTGCCAGCAGTTTTACTGGGGGGGGGAATGAGCAGTTCTTC
TRBD1	NA	TRBV14	TRBJ1-2	CASSQDNWDSTNYGYTF	TGTGCCAGCAGCCAAGATAATTGGGACAGCACTAACTATGGCTACACCTTC
TRBD1	NA	TRBV10-3	TRBJ2-7	CAISGPHLTGGAEQYF	TGTGCCATCAGTGGGCCCCACCTTACAGGGGGCGCCGAGCAGTACTTC
NA	NA	TRBV6-5	TRBJ2-7	CASRKMTATYEQYF	TGTGCCAGCAGGAAAATGACAGCCACCTACGAGCAGTACTTC
NA	NA	TRBV6-1	TRBJ2-7	CASIEEAGSSYEQYF	TGTGCCAGCATAGAGGAGGCGGGTAGCTCCTACGAGCAGTACTTC